Below, 24 T cell receptor beta chains from the same sample are listed, as sequenced in a study of STAT5B mutations in CD4+ large granular lymphocyte leukemia. Assay used: immunoSEQ multiplex PCR; TCRdb lists only in-frame clones, some missing. The sample includes about 32,000 clones, roughly 72% of them seen just once. The source material was CD4+ T cells from blood buffy coats. All receptors derive from a human donor in good health.

This clone came up a few times. The CDR3 region has the DNA TGTGCCAGTAGTCCCCCCCGACAGGGAGGCTACAATGAGCAGTTCTTC. Amino acids: CASSPPRQGGYNEQFF. The chain couples TRBV19 to TRBJ2-1; tentative D call: TRBD1 (7 bases). Germline loops: CDR1 LNHDA, CDR2 SQIVND (reference sequence). V lost 5 bases, J lost 3 bases, and 17 bases lay in between. This CDR3 has 16 amino acids.

The chain links TRBV2 to TRBJ1-1, with D possibly being TRBD1 (5 bases). The V end was cut by 5 bases, the J end by 5 bases, with 15 bases between. The germline V gene has CDR1 SNHLY and CDR2 FYNNEI. The CDR3 consists of 14 residues. In DNA, the CDR3 is TGTGCCAGCAGTATTGCCGGGGGTGGAACTGAAGCTTTCTTT. This sequence encodes CASSIAGGGTEAFF.

The chain couples TRBV7-2 to TRBJ1-6; no reliable D call. Looked up from germline, CDR1 is SGHTA and CDR2 is FQGNSA. V lost 1 base and J lost 9, with 4 bases in between. This CDR3 spans 12 amino acids. The CDR3 nucleotides read TGTGCCAGCAGCTTAGGGTTTTCACCCCTCCACTTT. It is translated as CASSLGFSPLHF.

J is TRBJ2-3 and V is TRBV5-1, with 12 nucleotides matching TRBD2. V gave up 3 bases and J gave up 6 bases; unmatched junction bases: 2. Germline V gene data show CDR1 as SGHRS and CDR2 as YFSETQ. There are 14 residues in the CDR3. For the CDR3, the DNA is TGCGCCAGCAGCTCCACTAGCGGGGGGGATACGCAGTATTTT. It yields the protein CASSSTSGGDTQYF.

The V gene is TRBV4-3, the J gene TRBJ2-1, with D possibly matching TRBD2 (5 bases). The CDR3 loop spans 16 amino acids. The V and J ends lost 0 bases and 0 bases respectively, with 9 bases between them. Germline V CDR1 and CDR2: LGHNA, YSLEER. The CDR3 region is CASSQDVAGSYNEQFF. The CDR3 coding sequence is TGCGCCAGCAGCCAAGATGTGGCGGGCTCCTACAATGAGCAGTTCTTC.

The rearrangement joins TRBV5-1 to TRBJ2-3, with TRBD2 matching over 9 bases. Losses at the gene ends were 0 bases for V and 3 bases for J; bases not matched to a gene: 5. CDR1 is SGHRS and CDR2 is YFSETQ in the germline V gene. CDR3 size: 16 residues. The CDR3 nucleotides read TGCGCCAGCAGCTTGGGGACTAGCGAATTTACAGATACGCAGTATTTT. Translated, it gives CASSLGTSEFTDTQYF.

The chain combines TRBV12-5 with TRBJ2-2; the match to TRBD2 covers 7 bases. V shed 5 bases and J 0 bases; nucleotides not matched to a gene: 3. Germline CDR1 is LGHNT and CDR2 is FRNRAP. The CDR3 has 15 amino acids. DNA of the CDR3: TGTGCTAGTGGTGTCGGGGGGTCGAACACCGGGGAGCTGTTTTTT. As protein: CASGVGGSNTGELFF.

This clone was found a few times. Compared with germline, one end of the junction differs, possibly owing to a read error. J is TRBJ2-7 and V is TRBV7-7; TRBD2 is a possible D gene (6 bases). CDR1 and CDR2 (germline): SSHAT, FNYEAQ (reference sequence). CDR3 length equals 14 residues. CDR3 amino acids: CASSLDGGSAEQYF. In DNA, the CDR3 is TGTGCTAGCAGCTTAGACGGGGGTTCTGCCGAGCAGTACTTC.

The chain combines TRBV6-5 with TRBJ1-5, with D uncertain. The CDR3 is 13 amino acids. V shed 6 bases and J shed 0 bases, with 6 bases lying between them. The V gene's germline CDR1 is MNHEY and CDR2 SVGAGI. The CDR3 here is CASRSYSNQPQHF. CDR3 DNA: TGTGCCAGCAGGTCCTATAGCAATCAGCCCCAGCATTTT.

This clone has only a few counts. J is TRBJ1-5 and V is TRBV10-1, with D unresolved. V shed 4 bases and J shed 0 bases, with 10 bases lying between them. CDR3 length equals 15 residues. Looked up from germline, CDR1 is WNHNN and CDR2 is SYGVQD (reference sequence). CDR3 region: CASSAGTNSNQPQHF. The CDR3 DNA sequence: TGCGCCAGCAGTGCTGGAACCAATAGCAATCAGCCCCAGCATTTT.

The V and J genes are TRBV7-2 and TRBJ2-4, with TRBD1 as a possible D gene (5 bases). Trimming cost V 5 bases and J 8 bases, with 13 bases left between them. The CDR3 runs to 13 residues. CDR1 is SGHTA and CDR2 is FQGNSA in the germline V gene. The CDR3 protein is CASSLDTGYIQYF. CDR3 bases: TGTGCCAGCAGCCTGGACACCGGATACATTCAGTACTTC.

This chain joins TRBV7-2 and TRBJ1-3; weak D call: TRBD1 (5 bases). V was trimmed by 0 bases and J by 0 bases, leaving 15 bases between them. In germline, CDR1 is SGHTA, CDR2 FQGNSA. This CDR3 comprises 18 residues. CDR3: CASSLAGGFWGSGNTIYF. The CDR3 region has the DNA TGTGCCAGCAGCTTAGCCGGGGGTTTTTGGGGCTCTGGAAACACCATATATTTT.

This clone came up a few times. The CDR3 spells CASSSTPGQAPYEQYF. Here the CDR3 DNA reads TGCGCCAGCAGCTCGACCCCGGGACAGGCACCCTACGAGCAGTACTTC. The V and J genes are TRBV5-1 and TRBJ2-7; TRBD1 matches at 8 bases. V dropped 3 bases and J dropped 2; count of bases not matched to a gene: 10. The CDR3 runs to 16 residues. The germline V gene has CDR1 SGHRS and CDR2 YFSETQ.

The V call is TRBV7-2, the J call TRBJ2-3, with D uncertain. Germline CDR1 and CDR2: SGHTA and FQGNSA. The CDR3 consists of 15 residues. Deletions cut 7 bases from V and 1 base from J, with 15 bases between. In DNA form, the CDR3 reads TGTGCCAGCAACCCCACGGATCCTCGCACAGATACGCAGTATTTT. Its translation: CASNPTDPRTDTQYF.

This clone has just a few counts. The chain recombines TRBV4-2 with TRBJ1-6, with 7 bases identical to TRBD1. The germline V gene encodes CDR1 LGHNA and CDR2 YNFKEQ. V dropped 4 bases and J dropped 10; count of bases not matched to a gene: 10. The CDR3 covers 15 residues. CDR3 protein: CASSPPGRGQSPLHF. DNA of the CDR3: TGTGCCAGCAGCCCCCCCGGAAGGGGGCAATCACCCCTCCACTTT.

This chain uses TRBV10-3 with TRBJ2-3; 8 bases are shared with TRBD2. Trimming at V came to 11 bases and at J to 0 bases, leaving 10 bases not matched to a gene. In germline, CDR1 is ENHRY, CDR2 SYGVKD. The CDR3 covers 15 residues. The CDR3 sequence: CAVGGERGSTDTQYF. Written as DNA, the CDR3 is TGTGCCGTCGGGGGAGAGCGGGGGAGCACAGATACGCAGTATTTT.

This rearrangement joins TRBV5-6 to TRBJ2-7; 9 bases agree with TRBD2. The CDR3 sequence is 18 residues long. The V and J ends lost 0 bases and 3 bases, in that order; junction bases with no gene match: 13. Germline loops: CDR1 SGHDT, CDR2 YYEEEE. The CDR3 reads CASSLVGVTSGRNYEQYF. CDR3 DNA: TGTGCCAGCAGCTTGGTTGGAGTGACTAGCGGACGTAACTACGAGCAGTACTTC.

The rearrangement links TRBV28 to TRBJ1-2; D remains ambiguous. CDR1 and CDR2 from the germline V gene are MDHEN and SYDVKM. V shed 2 bases and J shed 8 bases, with 15 bases lying between them. The CDR3 extends over 14 amino acids. The CDR3 loop reads CASSLEGPERGYTF. CDR3 DNA: TGTGCCAGCAGTTTAGAGGGCCCTGAGAGGGGCTACACCTTC.

This clone turned up a few times. This sequence joins TRBV7-2 and TRBJ1-6; D is uncertain. The CDR3 consists of 15 residues. With 1 base removed from V and 7 bases from J, the gap between germline ends came to 11 bases. In germline, CDR1 is SGHTA, CDR2 FQGNSA. The CDR3 here is CASSLGGGGNSPLHF. Here the CDR3 DNA reads TGTGCCAGCAGCTTAGGGGGAGGAGGGAATTCACCCCTCCACTTT.

The gene calls are TRBV20-1 and TRBJ2-1, with D hard to call. Germline V CDR1 and CDR2: DFQATT, SNEGSKA (reference sequence). The CDR3 length is 11 residues. Trimming pared 3 bases from V and 14 bases from J, leaving 14 bases between. CDR3 in amino acids: CSASERTLEFF. The DNA of the CDR3 is TGCAGTGCTAGTGAACGGACCTTGGAGTTCTTC.

This clone was observed a single time. The chain couples TRBV19 to TRBJ2-1; 7 nucleotides match TRBD1. V lost 5 bases, J lost 5 bases, and 12 bases stayed unmatched. CDR3 length: 16 residues. Germline lookup yields CDR1 LNHDA and CDR2 SQIVND (reference sequence). Here the CDR3 reads CASSYHPGQRNNEQFF. CDR3 DNA: TGTGCCAGTAGTTACCATCCGGGACAGAGAAACAATGAGCAGTTCTTC.

This clone showed up just a few times. The rearrangement links TRBV5-1 to TRBJ1-5; no clear D gene. This CDR3 comprises 15 residues. The ends were cut back, 0 bases at V and 3 bases at J, with 10 bases in the middle. Germline V gene sequence: CDR1 SGHRS, CDR2 YFSETQ. The CDR3 reads CASSLGSGNNQPQHF. In nucleotides, the CDR3 is TGCGCCAGCAGCTTGGGATCGGGGAACAATCAGCCCCAGCATTTT.

The V call is TRBV7-8, the J call TRBJ2-7; no clear D. Germline V gives CDR1 SGHVS, CDR2 FQNEAQ. The CDR3 spans 11 residues. The V gene lost 5 bases and the J gene lost 6 bases, with 8 bases spanning the gap. CDR3 protein: CASSLSSEQYF. Here the CDR3 DNA reads TGTGCCAGCAGCCTATCGTCCGAGCAGTACTTC.

The V call is TRBV12-5, the J call TRBJ1-6; 10 bases are a match to TRBD1. V trimming: 6 bases; J trimming: 7 bases; junction bases outside the gene matches: 3. The CDR3 has 14 amino acids. Germline CDR1 is LGHNT and CDR2 is FRNRAP. CDR3 sequence (DNA): TGTGCTAGTGGGAGGACAGGGGGGAATTCACCCCTCCACTTT. Translated: CASGRTGGNSPLHF.